This T cell receptor beta chain was recorded in a study of low-dose radiotherapy and immunotherapy resistance in tumors. Sample time point: after trial treatment. Treatment given: LDRT plus nivolumab, ipilimumab, low-dose cyclophosphamide and aspirin (RACIN trial). Alpha and beta chains were covered, as first-strand cDNA relied on TRAV- and TRBV-specific primers. Amplification, which lasted 20 PCR cycles, used a constant-region primer and V-primer adapter to amplify TCRs. A single record per CDR3 protein comes from TCRdb applying MiXCR to the reads. The sample has 80,000 or so distinct CDR3 sequences, 15% to 20% seen once. V gave up 3 bases and J gave up 5 bases, with 13 bases separating them. CDR1 and CDR2 (germline): KGHSH, LQKENI. The CDR3 has 14 amino acids.

The rearrangement links TRBV18 to TRBJ2-5; D remains unclear. This receptor was taken from a male donor with prostate cancer. The material was PBMCs, obtained after low-dose radiotherapy plus immunotherapy. The CDR3 DNA is TGTGCCAGCTCACCGTGGGCAGGTCAGGAGACCCAGTACTTC. It is translated as CASSPWAGQETQYF.